This T cell receptor beta chain comes out of a study of blood T cells in healthy people across ages (dated by TCRdb to the mid-2010s). Background for the entire study: In model experiments, template switching captured roughly one uniquely barcoded TCR beta cDNA molecule for every two T cells. To track age-related changes in TCR beta repertoire diversity, the study relied on deep sequencing normalized with unique cDNA molecular identifiers. The donors were split into four age groups: young (average about 15 years), middle-aged (roughly 40), aged (more than 60) and long-lived (more than 80). To avoid experimental bias, donors of different ages were randomly spread across the sequencing lanes. Two additional independent replicas of 1 million unique cDNA reads from the same blood draw were analyzed for two donors (one aged 18 to 29 and one aged 80 or older).

The 40 or so donors, aged about 6 to 90 years, were systemically healthy Caucasian individuals from Russia. Around 10 milliliters of peripheral blood were drawn from each donor into EDTA-treated Vacutainer tubes. Ficoll-Paque density-gradient centrifugation was used to isolate PBMCs, with at least 7 million obtained per sample. Trizol reagent was used to extract total RNA from PBMCs, with at least 6 micrograms per sample. The percentages of naive CD45RAhigh/CD27high T cells were determined by flow cytometry on a PBMC aliquot from every donor. The library was prepared using 5' RACE. TCRdb names Illumina HiSeq 2500 as the instrument used. A second PCR of about 6 to 12 cycles was performed with a sample-barcoded 5' primer and a J-beta primer mix. A template-switch 5' adaptor carrying 12 random nucleotides introduced a unique molecular identifier onto each TCR beta cDNA molecule. Each sample yielded at least 2.5 million CDR3-containing paired-end reads. The Mint cDNA synthesis kit, primed by a TRBC-specific oligonucleotide, was used to synthesize first-strand cDNA from all RNA. Following uracil-DNA glycosylase treatment, a first 18-cycle PCR with universal primers M1SS and BC2_uni_R was performed on all cDNA. In the source study's methods: For normalization, 1 million high-quality reads were randomly selected from each sample, with every read carrying a distinct molecular identifier. Instead of being binned into consensus sequences, reads that shared molecular identifiers were thrown out. MiTCR, run with a Q25 quality threshold and the strictest error-elimination algorithm, handled CDR3 identification, clonotype clustering and error correction. A nonparametric unseen species model with Euler transformation was used to estimate lower-bound total TCR beta diversity. The public reads were reanalyzed by TCRdb: fastp trimming at Q25, MiXCR alignment, in-frame beta chains only. A single entry per CDR3 protein holds the most common genes and DNA from its merged rows. For this entry, the V and J calls and clone size follow TCRdb and not the study's own pipeline. Recorded for this sample are about 1.6 million distinct CDR3 sequences; about 35% of them occurred a single time. Approximately 10% of the sample belongs to the ten largest clones.

Regarding this clonotype: The antigen it binds to is not known. No base qualities exist here, and no much larger clone lies one base off it.

The CDR3, from cysteine to phenylalanine, totals 14 residues. Only CDR3 DNA is held: 42 bases, read in frame from base 1. Taken from the germline V gene (reference sequence), the CDR1 and CDR2 loops are DFQATT and SNEGSKA. Results the study describes overall, beyond this receptor: As age increased, observed TCR beta diversity per million T cells dropped in a roughly linear way, and a significant reduction was already evident by age roughly 40. Estimates of total diversity from one million sequenced T cells were regarded as lower bounds and underestimates. Compared with the aged group, more naive CD4+ T cells, fewer expanded clones and increased TCR diversity were shown by the long-lived group, suggesting age selection. Because donor CMV infection status was unknown, age-related changes in expanded clonotypes were potentially confounded. A strong correlation was found between observed TCR beta diversity and the percentage of naive T cells measured by flow cytometry. Bulk unsorted PBMC profiling prevented conclusive comparison of naive and antigen-experienced compartments.

This sequence uses TRBV20-1 and TRBJ2-7, with TRBD2 tentatively as D gene (7 bases match). This receptor was identified in a woman aged 25 to 45 in good health. The sample was blood. The CDR3 in this case is CSWWDGGAIYEQYF. The sequenced DNA: TGCAGCTGGTGGGATGGGGGGGCAATCTACGAGCAGTACTTC.